The rows below give T cell receptor beta chains drawn from one sample of a study of Tregs in tolerant kidney transplant recipients. This table comes from immunoSEQ multiplex PCR, and its TCRdb copy is limited to in-frame clones, with some not included. Here the sample spans under 300,000 clones, 80% to 85% being singletons. Sequencing was performed on CD4+ T cells from blood. These receptors all come from a human donor in good health. Each CDR3 is given with its conserved first and last residue. Fields, in order: J gene, clone size, V gene, D gene, CDR3 length, CDR3 protein, CDR3 DNA. The D gene is left open where the match is weak. A row's size may be missing; if present it is once, few, many or a size class.

>TRBJ1-6|.|TRBV25-1|.|17
CASMQSGIWSYNSPLHF
TGTGCCAGCATGCAATCAGGGATTTGGTCCTATAATTCACCCCTCCACTTT
>TRBJ2-7|.|TRBV4-2|TRBD1|15
CASSLRTGGIYEQYF
TGTGCCAGCAGCCTTAGGACAGGGGGCATCTACGAGCAGTACTTC
>TRBJ2-2|.|TRBV9|.|14
CASSVFPGTGELLF
TGTGCCAGCAGCGTATTCCCGGGCACCGGGGAGCTGCTTTTT
>TRBJ1-1|.|TRBV14|.|16
CASSQALGRGNTEAFF
TGTGCCAGCAGCCAAGCTTTGGGCAGGGGGAACACTGAAGCTTTCTTT
>TRBJ1-5|.|TRBV11-2|.|13
CASSLFGDQPQHF
TGTGCCAGCAGCTTATTTGGGGATCAGCCCCAGCATTTT
>TRBJ1-1|few|TRBV7-3|TRBD1|14
CASSLTGGNTEAFF
TGTGCCAGCAGCTTGACAGGGGGGAACACTGAAGCTTTCTTT
>TRBJ2-5|.|TRBV5-1|.|14
CASTQSTGRETQYF
TGCGCCAGCACCCAGAGCACGGGACGGGAGACCCAGTACTTC
>TRBJ2-2|few|TRBV19|TRBD2|18
CASSTRTSSSFTAGELFF
TGTGCCAGTAGTACCAGGACTAGTTCATCCTTTACAGCCGGGGAGCTGTTTTTT
>TRBJ1-2|few|TRBV7-9|.|12
CASIGGDYGYTF
TGTGCCAGCATCGGGGGTGACTATGGCTACACCTTC
>TRBJ1-2|once|TRBV4-2|.|16
CASSQGPRDNNYGYTF
TGTGCCAGCAGCCAAGGCCCCAGGGACAACAACTATGGCTACACCTTC
>TRBJ1-2|.|TRBV5-8|TRBD1|15
CASSLGAGGVRGYTF
TGTGCCAGCAGCTTGGGGGCAGGGGGAGTTCGTGGCTACACCTTC
>TRBJ2-4|.|TRBV29-1|.|13
CSVTRPGGDIQYF
TGCAGCGTTACCCGGCCCGGCGGGGACATTCAGTACTTC
>TRBJ2-1|.|TRBV4-2|.|14
CASSREGHGNEQFF
TGTGCCAGCAGCCGAGAGGGCCACGGGAATGAGCAGTTCTTC
>TRBJ2-1|.|TRBV11-3|TRBD2|15
CASSLGQGEGNEQFF
TGTGCCAGCAGCTTAGGGCAAGGGGAGGGCAATGAGCAGTTCTTC
>TRBJ1-1|.|TRBV5-4|.|14
CASSLEMTRTEAFF
TGTGCCAGCAGCTTGGAAATGACGCGCACTGAAGCTTTCTTT
>TRBJ1-1|.|TRBV18|.|18
CASSRPVPGAAGDTEAFF
TGTGCCAGCTCACGGCCCGTCCCCGGGGCGGCAGGGGACACTGAAGCTTTCTTT
>TRBJ2-3|.|TRBV11-3|TRBD2|17
CASSSPLGSGNTDTQYF
TGTGCCAGCAGCTCCCCTTTGGGTAGCGGGAACACAGATACGCAGTATTTT
>TRBJ1-1|few|TRBV2|.|15
CASRPTGPMNTEAFF
TGTGCCAGCAGGCCCACGGGACCTATGAACACTGAAGCTTTCTTT
>TRBJ2-3|.|TRBV6-5|TRBD1|16
CASSYAGTGATDTQYF
TGTGCCAGCAGTTACGCCGGGACAGGGGCCACAGATACGCAGTATTTT
>TRBJ2-1|.|TRBV29-1|TRBD2|16
CSVLRGGLAGYNEQFF
TGCAGCGTTCTCCGCGGGGGACTAGCGGGATACAATGAGCAGTTCTTC
>TRBJ1-5|.|TRBV29-1|.|12
CSVGDNGALQHF
TGCAGCGTTGGGGACAATGGGGCCCTCCAGCATTTT
>TRBJ2-5|.|TRBV5-5|TRBD1|16
CASSLERTGEGETQYF
TGTGCCAGCAGCTTGGAACGGACAGGGGAAGGGGAGACCCAGTACTTC
>TRBJ2-2|.|TRBV5-1|TRBD2|19
CASSQGLAGGRSDTGELFF
TGCGCCAGCAGTCAGGGACTAGCGGGGGGGCGCTCTGACACCGGGGAGCTGTTTTTT
>TRBJ2-7|once|TRBV15|TRBD1|15
CATSHRDRGNYEQYF
TGTGCCACCAGTCATCGGGACAGGGGAAACTACGAGCAGTACTTC
>TRBJ1-1|.|TRBV5-5|TRBD1|15
CASRPGQGLNTEAFF
TGTGCCAGCAGGCCGGGACAGGGTTTGAACACTGAAGCTTTCTTT
>TRBJ2-1|.|TRBV18|TRBD2|15
CASSQGLAGDNEQFF
TGTGCCAGCTCTCAGGGACTAGCGGGGGACAATGAGCAGTTCTTC
>TRBJ2-7|once|TRBV7-2|.|14
CASTLSVGSYEQYF
TGTGCCAGCACCTTAAGCGTCGGGTCCTACGAGCAGTACTTC
>TRBJ2-1|.|TRBV9|TRBD2|17
CASSVDGGRVSYNEQFF
TGTGCCAGCAGCGTAGACGGCGGGAGGGTCTCCTACAATGAGCAGTTCTTC
>TRBJ1-2|.|TRBV5-1|.|13
CASSLGAGYGYTF
TGCGCCAGCAGCCTGGGGGCAGGCTATGGCTACACCTTC
>TRBJ1-6|.|TRBV5-1|.|14
CASSMEPGNSPLHF
TGCGCCAGCAGCATGGAACCAGGGAATTCACCCCTCCACTTT
>TRBJ2-2|few|TRBV13|.|13
CASSLEFTGELFF
TGTGCCAGCAGCTTAGAATTCACCGGGGAGCTGTTTTTT
>TRBJ1-1|.|TRBV2|.|14
CASSEARVRGEAFF
TGTGCCAGCAGTGAAGCGAGGGTCAGGGGAGAAGCTTTCTTT
>TRBJ2-7|.|TRBV10-3|.|11
CAISPAREQYF
TGTGCCATTTCACCAGCCCGGGAGCAGTACTTC
>TRBJ2-7|.|TRBV20-1|.|11
CSARDPYEQYF
TGCAGTGCTAGAGATCCCTACGAGCAGTACTTC
>TRBJ2-3|.|TRBV29-1|TRBD2|13
CSDLAGGRDTQYF
TGCAGCGACCTAGCGGGGGGGCGGGATACGCAGTATTTT
>TRBJ2-2|once|TRBV7-7|TRBD1|13
CATRQGRAGELFF
TGTGCCACCCGACAGGGTCGGGCCGGGGAGCTGTTTTTT
>TRBJ1-6|.|TRBV7-9|TRBD1|14
CASSKQGHNSPLHF
TGTGCCAGCAGCAAACAGGGGCATAATTCACCCCTCCACTTT
>TRBJ2-7|.|TRBV19|TRBD2|15
CASSPRTSGRFEQYF
TGTGCCAGTAGTCCCCGGACTAGCGGGAGATTCGAGCAGTACTTC